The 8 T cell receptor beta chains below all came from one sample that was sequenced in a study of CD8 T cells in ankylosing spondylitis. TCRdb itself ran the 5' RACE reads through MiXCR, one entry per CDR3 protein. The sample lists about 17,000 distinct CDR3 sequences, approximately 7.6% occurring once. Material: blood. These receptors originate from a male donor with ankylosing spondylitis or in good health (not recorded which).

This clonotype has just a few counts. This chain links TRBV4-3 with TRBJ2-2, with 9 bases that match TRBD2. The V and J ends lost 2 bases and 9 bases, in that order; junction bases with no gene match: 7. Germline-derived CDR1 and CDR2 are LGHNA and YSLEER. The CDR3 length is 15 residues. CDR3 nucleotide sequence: TGCGCCAGCAGCCAATATAGCGGGAGCCTGAGGGAGCTGTTTTTT. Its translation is CASSQYSGSLRELFF.

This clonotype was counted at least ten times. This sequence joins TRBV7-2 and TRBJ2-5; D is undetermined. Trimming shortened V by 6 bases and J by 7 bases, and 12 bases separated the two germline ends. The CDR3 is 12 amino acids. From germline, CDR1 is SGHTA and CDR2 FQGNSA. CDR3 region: CASRSIAGTQYF. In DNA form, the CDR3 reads TGTGCCAGCAGGTCGATCGCTGGGACCCAGTACTTC.

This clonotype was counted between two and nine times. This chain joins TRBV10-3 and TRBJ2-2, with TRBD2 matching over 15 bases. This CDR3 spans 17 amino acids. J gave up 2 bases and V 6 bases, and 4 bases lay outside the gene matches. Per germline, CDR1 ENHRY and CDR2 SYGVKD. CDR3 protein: CAIRGLAGGRNTGELFF. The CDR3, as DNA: TGTGCCATCAGGGGACTAGCGGGAGGTCGCAACACCGGGGAGCTGTTTTTT.

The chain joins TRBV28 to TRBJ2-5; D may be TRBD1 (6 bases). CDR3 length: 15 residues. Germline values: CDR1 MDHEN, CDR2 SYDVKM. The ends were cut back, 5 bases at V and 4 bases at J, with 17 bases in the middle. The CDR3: CASSGTTGMTETQYF. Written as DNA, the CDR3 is TGTGCCAGCAGTGGAACTACAGGGATGACAGAGACCCAGTACTTC.

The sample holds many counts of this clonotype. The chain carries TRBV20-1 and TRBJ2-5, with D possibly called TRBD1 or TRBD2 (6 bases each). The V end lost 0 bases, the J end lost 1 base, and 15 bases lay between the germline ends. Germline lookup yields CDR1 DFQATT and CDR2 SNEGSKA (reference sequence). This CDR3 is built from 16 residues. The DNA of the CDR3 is TGCAGTGCTAGAGATGGTCGTGGGGGGCGCCAAGAGACCCAGTACTTC. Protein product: CSARDGRGGRQETQYF.

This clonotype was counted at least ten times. The CDR3 DNA is TGCAGCGTTGTGCGGGCTGGAAACACCATATATTTT. Encoded protein: CSVVRAGNTIYF. This chain links TRBV29-1 with TRBJ1-3; D remains unclear. Deletions cut 4 bases from V and 2 bases from J, with 6 bases between. The CDR3 is 12 residues long. Germline V lookup: CDR1 SQVTM, CDR2 ANQGSEA.

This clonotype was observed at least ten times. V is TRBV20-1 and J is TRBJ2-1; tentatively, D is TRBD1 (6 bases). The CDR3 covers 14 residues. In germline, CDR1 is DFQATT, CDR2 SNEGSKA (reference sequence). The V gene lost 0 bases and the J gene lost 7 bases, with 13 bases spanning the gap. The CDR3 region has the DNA TGCAGTGCTAGAGATACAACAGGGCCGAATGAGCAGTTCTTC. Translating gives CSARDTTGPNEQFF.

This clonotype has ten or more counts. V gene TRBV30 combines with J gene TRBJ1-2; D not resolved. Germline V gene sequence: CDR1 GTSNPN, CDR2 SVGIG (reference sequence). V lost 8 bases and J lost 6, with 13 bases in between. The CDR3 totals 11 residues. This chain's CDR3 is CASGEWDGYTF. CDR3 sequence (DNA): TGTGCCAGCGGAGAGTGGGATGGCTACACCTTC.